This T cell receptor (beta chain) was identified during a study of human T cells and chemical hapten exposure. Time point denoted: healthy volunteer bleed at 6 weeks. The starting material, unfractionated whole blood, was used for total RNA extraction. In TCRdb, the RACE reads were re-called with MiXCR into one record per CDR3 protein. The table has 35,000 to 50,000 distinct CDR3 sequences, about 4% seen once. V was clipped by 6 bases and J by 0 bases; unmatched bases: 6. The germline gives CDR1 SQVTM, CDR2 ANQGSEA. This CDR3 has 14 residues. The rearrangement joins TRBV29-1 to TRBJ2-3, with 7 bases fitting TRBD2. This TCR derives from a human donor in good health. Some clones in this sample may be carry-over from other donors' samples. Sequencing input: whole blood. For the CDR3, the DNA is TGCAGCGTCAGGCGGGGGACTAGCACAGATACGCAGTATTTT. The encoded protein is CSVRRGTSTDTQYF.